The 27 T cell receptor beta chains in this list originate from one sample, sequenced in a study of vaccination and CD4 T cells after COVID-19 (dated 2022 in TCRdb). Library preparation was by PCR. The sample was run on an Illumina iSeq 100. DNA from cultured CD4+ T cells was subjected to TCR sequencing with the Oncomine TCR Beta short-read assay at the Johns Hopkins FTIC core. TCRdb cleaned the public reads at Q25 with fastp, built clones with MiXCR and kept in-frame beta chains. Each entry merges the rows of one CDR3 protein and shows their most common DNA and genes. For this sample there are about 14,000 distinct CDR3 sequences; 50% to 65% appear just once. The ten largest make up around 4% of the sample. Their target antigens are unknown. Interpreted using the paper, the treatment or condition label stands for: roughly 11-day PBMC culture with coronavirus spike peptide pools or control peptides (ViraFEST assay).

The sequencing here drew on CD4+ T cells from blood, cultured in vitro, taken before SARS-CoV-2 vaccination. These receptors all come from a human donor who had recovered from COVID-19.

The V gene is TRBV6-1, the J gene TRBJ2-7; weak D call: TRBD1 (5 bases). The CDR3 extends over 13 amino acids. Germline CDR1 reads MNHNS; CDR2 reads SASEGT. The germline V and J ends were trimmed by 8 bases and 6 bases, with 17 bases remaining between them. For the CDR3, the DNA is TGTGCCAGCCCCTCTGACAGTCGTCGCGAGCAGTACTTC. This encodes CASPSDSRREQYF.

This chain joins TRBV7-9 and TRBJ2-5, with TRBD2 identical over 13 bases. CDR3 length equals 18 residues. V was pared by 1 base and J by 5 bases, with 10 bases of the junction left unmatched. Germline CDR1 SEHNR, CDR2 FQNEAQ (reference sequence). CDR3 coding DNA: TGTGCCAGCAGCTTAGGAGGACTAGCGGGAGCCCCGGGGGAGACCCAGTACTTC. It codes for CASSLGGLAGAPGETQYF.

The table lists this clonotype with a few counts. V usage is TRBV24-1 and J usage is TRBJ2-1; tentatively, D is TRBD2 (6 bases). Trimming took 12 bases from V and 15 from J, leaving 20 bases between them. The CDR3 length is 11 residues. Germline CDR1 reads KGHDR; CDR2 reads SFDVKD. Here the CDR3 reads CASRSWNGGFF. The CDR3, as DNA: TGTGCCTCCCGCTCGTGGAACGGGGGGTTCTTC.

This clonotype turned up a few times. This rearrangement joins TRBV5-6 to TRBJ1-6; D call uncertain. There are 14 residues in the CDR3. V dropped 0 bases and J dropped 7 bases, with 8 bases sitting between them. Germline CDR1 and CDR2: SGHDT and YYEEEE. CDR3 sequence (DNA): TGTGCCAGCAGCTTGGGACGCGAAAATTCACCCCTCCACTTT. This codes for CASSLGRENSPLHF.

V and J are TRBV7-2 and TRBJ2-7, with D tentatively TRBD1 or TRBD2 (6 bases each). Trimming pared 1 base from V and 2 bases from J, leaving 9 bases between. There are 14 residues in the CDR3. The germline V gene has CDR1 SGHTA and CDR2 FQGNSA. The CDR3: CASSLVGGPYEQYF. Here the CDR3 DNA reads TGTGCCAGCAGCTTAGTTGGGGGGCCCTACGAGCAGTACTTC.

The chain has TRBV7-2 and TRBJ2-7; 8 bases align to TRBD2. The CDR3 extends over 15 amino acids. Germline values: CDR1 SGHTA, CDR2 FQGNSA. The trim removed 5 bases at V and 3 bases at J, leaving 9 bases unmatched. This CDR3 is CASSKRTSNGYEQYF. In DNA form, the CDR3 reads TGTGCCAGCAGCAAAAGGACTAGCAATGGCTACGAGCAGTACTTC.

This clonotype was observed a handful of times. The CDR3 region is CSAPGATEAFF. The CDR3 DNA sequence: TGCAGTGCTCCGGGGGCTACTGAAGCTTTCTTT. This chain joins TRBV20-1 and TRBJ1-1; TRBD1 is a possible D gene (6 bases). The CDR3 sequence is 11 residues long. Germline-derived CDR1 and CDR2 are DFQATT and SNEGSKA (reference sequence). V was pared by 5 bases and J by 5 bases, with 9 bases between.

The V and J genes are TRBV7-6 and TRBJ2-1; D perhaps matches TRBD2 (6 bases). This CDR3 has 14 residues. Between the trimmed V and J ends, which lost 5 bases and 2 bases, there was a span of 10 bases. CDR1 SGHVS and CDR2 FNYEAQ come from the germline V gene. The CDR3 is CASSTSGPYNEQFF. CDR3 in DNA: TGTGCCAGCAGCACCAGCGGGCCCTACAATGAGCAGTTCTTC.

A few counts support this clonotype. This chain connects TRBV20-1 to TRBJ2-5; 15 positions agree with TRBD2. J gave up 2 bases and V 4 bases, and 11 bases lay outside the gene matches. CDR1 DFQATT and CDR2 SNEGSKA come from the germline V gene (reference sequence). This CDR3 contains 18 residues. The CDR3 region has the DNA TGCAGTGCTACAAATCCCTTGGGACTAGCGGGGGGACAAGAGACCCAGTACTTC. Protein product: CSATNPLGLAGGQETQYF.

The rearrangement joins TRBV19 to TRBJ1-1; D remains unclear. Trimming took 3 bases from V and 1 from J, leaving 3 bases between them. CDR1 is LNHDA, CDR2 SQIVND, per germline (reference sequence). CDR3 length: 12 residues. The CDR3 coding sequence is TGTGCCAGTAGTATTCAGAACACTGAAGCTTTCTTT. It is translated as CASSIQNTEAFF.

This sequence joins TRBV29-1 and TRBJ1-5, with D possibly TRBD1 on 6 matching bases. The CDR3 is made up of 13 amino acids. The germline gives CDR1 SQVTM, CDR2 ANQGSEA. V was shortened by 6 bases and J by 3 bases, with 12 bases between the two germline ends. The DNA for the CDR3 is TGCAGCGTGAACACAGGGATCAATCAGCCCCAGCATTTT. Translated, it gives CSVNTGINQPQHF.

The V and J genes are TRBV6-1 and TRBJ2-7; 7 bases align to TRBD1. Germline V gives CDR1 MNHNS, CDR2 SASEGT. This CDR3 contains 15 residues. V shed 6 bases and J 2 bases; nucleotides not matched to a gene: 10. The CDR3 DNA sequence: TGTGCCAGCAGCTCGACAGGGTGGGAACCCTACGAGCAGTACTTC. As protein: CASSSTGWEPYEQYF.

Comments on this clonotype: At one of its ends the junction is not consistent with the germline gene, which may arise from a read error. V and J are TRBV11-3 and TRBJ2-3, with unresolved D. Germline-derived CDR1 and CDR2 are SGHNT and YENEEA. CDR3 length: 15 residues. This CDR3 reads CASRLAGPNTDTQYF. The CDR3, as DNA: TGTGCCAGCAGATTAGCCGGACCCAACACAGATACGCAGTATTTT.

This clonotype was seen only a few times. V usage is TRBV27 and J usage is TRBJ1-6; D is unresolved. V was clipped by 0 bases and J by 14 bases, with 23 bases between them. The CDR3 consists of 17 residues. Germline V gene data show CDR1 as MNHEY and CDR2 as SMNVEV (reference sequence). CDR3 coding DNA: TGTGCCAGCAGTTTATCGCGAGGGAGCCCCAAGGAGATAGCCCTCCACTTT. Translation: CASSLSRGSPKEIALHF.

This chain connects TRBV20-1 to TRBJ2-1, with D possibly called TRBD1 or TRBD2 (6 bases each). The CDR3 spans 17 residues. Trimming stripped 3 bases from V and 0 bases from J, with 18 bases between. Germline CDR1 and CDR2: DFQATT and SNEGSKA (reference sequence). This CDR3 reads CSARKVVGGSSYNEQFF. In DNA, the CDR3 is TGCAGTGCTAGGAAAGTGGTAGGGGGGAGCTCCTACAATGAGCAGTTCTTC.

There are a few counts of this clonotype. The chain uses TRBV15 and TRBJ1-5; 7 positions agree with TRBD1. J lost 5 bases, V lost 5 bases, and 6 bases had no gene match. The CDR3 runs 14 residues. The germline V gene encodes CDR1 LNHNV and CDR2 YYDKDF (reference sequence). The CDR3: CATSVGTADQPQHF. The CDR3 nucleotides are TGTGCCACCAGCGTCGGGACAGCAGATCAGCCCCAGCATTTT.

The gene calls are TRBV6-1 and TRBJ2-7, with TRBD1 as a possible D gene (5 bases). Germline V lookup: CDR1 MNHNS, CDR2 SASEGT. Trimming left V 7 bases short and J 3 bases short, with 16 bases between. The CDR3 contains 14 residues. CDR3 loop: CASTPTGQGYEQYF. The DNA of the CDR3 is TGTGCCAGCACTCCCACGGGCCAGGGCTACGAGCAGTACTTC.

This clonotype was observed a few times. The chain carries TRBV6-1 and TRBJ2-2, with TRBD1 matching 7 bases. The CDR3 is 15 residues long. V lost 5 bases and J lost 1; bases outside the gene matches: 4. Germline CDR1 reads MNHNS; CDR2 reads SASEGT. CDR3 region: CASSQWTGNTGELFF. In nucleotides, the CDR3 is TGTGCCAGCAGTCAGTGGACAGGGAACACCGGGGAGCTGTTTTTT.

The rearrangement uses TRBV7-9 and TRBJ1-1, with D possibly TRBD1 on 5 matching bases. The germline V and J ends were trimmed by 5 bases and 2 bases, with 18 bases remaining between them. The CDR3 totals 16 residues. Germline V gene lookup returns CDR1 SEHNR and CDR2 FQNEAQ (reference sequence). The CDR3 DNA reads TGTGCCAGCAGCCTGAGAATACGGACAAGCAACACTGAAGCTTTCTTT. Translated: CASSLRIRTSNTEAFF.

The V gene is TRBV29-1, the J gene TRBJ1-2, with a weak D call TRBD1 (6 bases). Germline V gene sequence: CDR1 SQVTM, CDR2 ANQGSEA. The CDR3 is 12 residues long. V shed 4 bases and J shed 5 bases, with 11 bases lying between them. The CDR3 sequence: CSVGRGSYGYTF. The CDR3 nucleotides are TGCAGCGTTGGCAGGGGCTCGTATGGCTACACCTTC.

This sequence joins TRBV20-1 and TRBJ1-3, with 7 nucleotides matching TRBD1. With V trimmed by 4 bases and J by 0 bases, 3 bases remained unmatched. Germline CDR1 is DFQATT and CDR2 is SNEGSKA (reference sequence). The CDR3 runs 14 residues. The CDR3 protein is CSAMDRHSGNTIYF. The CDR3 nucleotides read TGCAGTGCTATGGACAGGCACTCTGGAAACACCATATATTTT.

DNA for the CDR3: TGTGCCAGTAGTCCCCCCGGGACAGGGCGTAACAATCAGCCCCAGCATTTT. Translated, it gives CASSPPGTGRNNQPQHF. The V gene is TRBV19, the J gene TRBJ1-5; 9 bases fit TRBD1. With V trimmed by 5 bases and J by 3 bases, 11 bases remained unmatched. CDR1 and CDR2 (germline): LNHDA, SQIVND (reference sequence). The CDR3 spans 17 residues.

This sequence joins TRBV20-1 and TRBJ1-1; D gene unclear. The CDR3 is made up of 15 amino acids. V shed 3 bases and J shed 0 bases, with 14 bases lying between them. Per germline, CDR1 DFQATT and CDR2 SNEGSKA (reference sequence). The CDR3 sequence is CSASTDRRMNTEAFF. The CDR3 DNA reads TGCAGTGCTAGTACGGATCGACGCATGAACACTGAAGCTTTCTTT.

The rearrangement links TRBV27 to TRBJ2-7, with D hard to call. CDR3 length: 13 residues. CDR1 and CDR2 (germline): MNHEY, SMNVEV (reference sequence). V was clipped by 2 bases and J by 2 bases, with 7 bases between them. The CDR3 loop is CASSLDGAYEQYF. CDR3 bases: TGTGCCAGCAGTTTAGACGGAGCCTACGAGCAGTACTTC.

CDR3 residues: CSGTPLGGPTDTQYF. The CDR3 nucleotides read TGCAGCGGGACACCCTTAGGGGGACCCACAGATACGCAGTATTTT. This chain joins TRBV29-1 and TRBJ2-3; D is perhaps TRBD1 (6 bases). Trimming took off 7 bases at V and 2 bases at J, with 19 bases between the two ends. The germline gives CDR1 SQVTM, CDR2 ANQGSEA. The CDR3 is 15 residues long.

The rearrangement joins TRBV20-1 to TRBJ2-3; possibly TRBD1 for D (6 bases). The length of the CDR3 is 12 residues. Germline CDR1 DFQATT, CDR2 SNEGSKA (reference sequence). V was clipped by 7 bases and J by 6 bases, with 14 bases between them. The CDR3 sequence: CSVQGIEDTQYF. The CDR3 DNA reads TGCAGTGTTCAGGGGATAGAGGATACGCAGTATTTT.

The rearrangement joins TRBV27 to TRBJ2-3; D gene uncertain. The V and J ends lost 5 bases and 0 bases respectively, with 6 bases between them. The CDR3 extends over 13 amino acids. Germline CDR1 and CDR2: MNHEY and SMNVEV (reference sequence). In nucleotides, the CDR3 is TGTGCCAGCAGTAATCCTAGCACAGATACGCAGTATTTT. As protein: CASSNPSTDTQYF.